These 29 T cell receptor beta chains share one sample of origin, sequenced in a study of Ad26.COV2.S vaccination and SARS-CoV-2 variants. Stated treatment: 19 received Ad26.COV2.S at low or high dose, single or two shots; 5 received placebo; per-sample allocation not given. Collection of the samples took place on day 63 after the first injection of vaccine or placebo. Clones were sequenced by immunoSEQ multiplex PCR, and TCRdb holds only the in-frame ones, with some missing. The repertoire has hundreds of thousands of clones, about nine tenths of them found once; the top ten carry about 3.4%. Here the sequenced sample was peripheral blood, taken in a trial of Ad26.COV2.S vaccine versus placebo. The receptor source for this set is a person aged 18-65 years who received the Ad26.COV2.S COVID-19 vaccine or a placebo.

The chain links TRBV20-1 to TRBJ2-7; D is unclear. CDR3 length: 11 residues. V was clipped by 6 bases and J by 0 bases, with 6 bases between them. CDR1 is DFQATT and CDR2 is SNEGSKA in the germline V gene (reference sequence). CDR3 in DNA: TGCAGTGCCCAGTTCTCCTACGAGCAGTACTTC. This encodes CSAQFSYEQYF.

This clone was picked up a small number of times. V is TRBV19 and J is TRBJ2-2; 10 nucleotides agree with TRBD2. Germline CDR1 and CDR2: LNHDA and SQIVND (reference sequence). The CDR3 runs to 14 residues. With 5 bases clipped from V and 6 bases from J, the junction kept 3 bases outside the gene matches. This chain's CDR3 is CASSFLAGAGELFF. The CDR3 bases are TGTGCCAGTAGTTTCCTAGCGGGGGCCGGGGAGCTGTTTTTT.

This chain links TRBV30 with TRBJ2-3; D possibly corresponds to TRBD2 (6 bases). Deletions cut 4 bases from V and 2 bases from J, with 16 bases between. CDR3 size: 15 residues. Per germline, CDR1 GTSNPN and CDR2 SVGIG (reference sequence). The CDR3 DNA sequence: TGTGCCTGGATCAGAGACGGGGGTTTCACAGATACGCAGTATTTT. It translates to CAWIRDGGFTDTQYF.

The chain carries TRBV5-6 and TRBJ2-6; D not certain. This CDR3 has 16 residues. Germline V lookup: CDR1 SGHDT, CDR2 YYEEEE. Trimming stripped 2 bases from V and 0 bases from J, with 9 bases between. This chain's CDR3 is CASSLYHNSGANVLTF. The CDR3 DNA reads as TGTGCCAGCAGCTTATACCACAACTCTGGGGCCAACGTCCTGACTTTC.

This rearrangement joins TRBV6-5 to TRBJ1-5; 7 nucleotides agree with TRBD1. Germline V gene lookup returns CDR1 MNHEY and CDR2 SVGAGI. With 10 bases clipped from V and 0 bases from J, the junction kept 9 bases outside the gene matches. The CDR3 has 15 amino acids. The DNA for the CDR3 is TGTGCCACTCAACAGGGGCGGAATAGCAATCAGCCCCAGCATTTT. Amino acid sequence: CATQQGRNSNQPQHF.

The chain couples TRBV5-1 to TRBJ2-5; maybe TRBD1 (6 bases). This CDR3 has 17 residues. Germline V gene sequence: CDR1 SGHRS, CDR2 YFSETQ. V was pared by 0 bases and J by 2 bases, with 17 bases between. Here the CDR3 DNA reads TGCGCCAGCAGCTTGGAGAGTTCGGGACAAATTCAAGAGACCCAGTACTTC. It yields the protein CASSLESSGQIQETQYF.

This chain links TRBV5-1 with TRBJ2-1, with D maybe TRBD1 (6 bases). The CDR3 has 14 residues. In germline, CDR1 is SGHRS, CDR2 YFSETQ. V dropped 1 base and J dropped 9 bases, with 14 bases sitting between them. The CDR3 is CASSLNRAVTEQFF. CDR3 bases: TGCGCCAGCAGCTTGAACAGGGCGGTCACTGAGCAGTTCTTC.

V usage is TRBV27 and J usage is TRBJ1-2, with TRBD1 as a possible D gene (6 bases). Trimming took off 2 bases at V and 5 bases at J, with 12 bases between the two ends. CDR3 length: 14 residues. Germline lookup yields CDR1 MNHEY and CDR2 SMNVEV (reference sequence). The CDR3 nucleotides are TGTGCCAGCAGTTTACGGGGGCCGGTATATGGCTACACCTTC. Amino acids: CASSLRGPVYGYTF.

This clone was observed a handful of times. The chain links TRBV19 to TRBJ1-5, with 10 bases identical to TRBD1. The V gene's germline CDR1 is LNHDA and CDR2 SQIVND (reference sequence). This CDR3 is 14 amino acids long. Trimming at V came to 6 bases and at J to 6 bases, leaving 5 bases not matched to a gene. In nucleotides, the CDR3 is TGTGCCAGTAGCACGACAGGGGGCGGTCAGCCCCAGCATTTT. Translated: CASSTTGGGQPQHF.

The CDR3 sequence is CASSQDPDRGRNQPQHF. The CDR3 DNA sequence: TGTGCCAGCAGCCAAGATCCCGACAGGGGCCGCAATCAGCCCCAGCATTTT. V and J are TRBV3-1 (or the pseudogene TRBV3-2) and TRBJ1-5; 8 bases line up with TRBD1. Unmatched junction bases numbered 6, after V lost 0 bases and J lost 2 bases. Per the germline V gene, CDR1 is LGHDT and CDR2 is YNNKEL (reference sequence). The CDR3 runs 17 residues.

This clone came up a few times. The V and J genes are TRBV30 and TRBJ2-7, with a weak D call TRBD1 (5 bases). CDR1 is GTSNPN and CDR2 is SVGIG in the germline V gene (reference sequence). The CDR3 totals 12 residues. The V and J ends lost 3 bases and 6 bases respectively, with 12 bases between them. In DNA, the CDR3 is TGTGCCTGGAGAGGGGTAATGGGCGAGCAGTACTTC. Its protein is CAWRGVMGEQYF. Full variable domain (outside the CDR3, taken from reference TRBV30 and TRBJ2-7): SQTIHQWPATLVQPVGSPLSLECTVEGTSNPNLYWYRQAAGRGLQLLFYSVGIGQISSEVPQNLSASRPQDRQFILSSKKLLLSDSGFYLCAWRGVMGEQYFGPGTRLTVT.

The chain combines TRBV5-6 with TRBJ1-2; a weak D match, TRBD1 (5 bases). Trimming left V 4 bases short and J 10 bases short, with 20 bases between. This CDR3 has 14 amino acids. Germline V gives CDR1 SGHDT, CDR2 YYEEEE. The CDR3 DNA follows: TGTGCCAGCAGCCTTGGTATTGGGACTTTACTCTACACCTTC. Protein: CASSLGIGTLLYTF.

The chain carries TRBV15 and TRBJ1-6, with TRBD1 matching over 8 bases. The V and J ends lost 5 bases and 4 bases, in that order; junction bases with no gene match: 10. The CDR3 length is 17 residues. Germline values: CDR1 LNHNV, CDR2 YYDKDF (reference sequence). The CDR3 protein is CATSPRTGRGYNSPLHF. CDR3 DNA: TGTGCCACCAGCCCACGGACAGGGAGAGGATATAATTCACCCCTCCACTTT.

The V and J genes are TRBV9 and TRBJ1-2, with D unclear. The CDR3 spans 16 residues. Germline V gene lookup returns CDR1 SGDLS and CDR2 YYNGEE. V gave up 3 bases and J gave up 0 bases, with 15 bases separating them. The CDR3 loop is CASSEPGVGPNYGYTF. The CDR3 coding sequence is TGTGCCAGCAGCGAGCCCGGGGTCGGTCCTAACTATGGCTACACCTTC.

CDR3 DNA sequence: TGCGCCAGCAGCCAAGAGGGGGATAACGAGCAGTACTTC. It specifies CASSQEGDNEQYF. The chain couples TRBV4-1 to TRBJ2-7, with D possibly called TRBD1 or TRBD2 (5 bases each). The V gene lost 0 bases and the J gene lost 5 bases, with 8 bases spanning the gap. Germline V gene sequence: CDR1 MGHRA, CDR2 YSYEKL. The CDR3 contains 13 residues.

The chain joins TRBV5-6 to TRBJ1-3; no clear D. This CDR3 is 13 amino acids long. Germline CDR1 reads SGHDT; CDR2 reads YYEEEE. Trimming shortened V by 4 bases and J by 3 bases, and 8 bases separated the two germline ends. Here the CDR3 reads CASSLRDGNTIYF. As DNA, the CDR3 is TGTGCCAGCAGCCTCAGAGATGGAAACACCATATATTTT.

This clone has only one observation. The rearrangement joins TRBV29-1 to TRBJ1-2; TRBD1 aligns across 7 bases. Germline CDR1 is SQVTM and CDR2 is ANQGSEA. CDR3 length: 15 amino acids. V lost 6 bases to trimming and J lost 3 bases; unmatched junction nucleotides: 13. The CDR3 protein is CSVKPYTGADYGYTF. CDR3 bases: TGCAGCGTCAAACCCTATACAGGGGCGGACTATGGCTACACCTTC.

The gene calls are TRBV6-2 or TRBV6-3 and TRBJ2-7; D gene ambiguous. The CDR3 sequence is 16 residues long. The germline V gene has CDR1 MNHEY and CDR2 SVGEGT. Between the trimmed V and J ends, which lost 0 bases and 5 bases, there was a span of 17 bases. CDR3: CASSYSSRSRGDEQYF. The CDR3 region has the DNA TGTGCCAGCAGTTACTCGTCCCGCTCTCGAGGCGACGAGCAGTACTTC.

This rearrangement joins TRBV19 to TRBJ2-3, with 9 nucleotides matching TRBD1. The CDR3 runs 15 residues. The trim removed 1 base at V and 6 bases at J, leaving 5 bases unmatched. Germline lookup yields CDR1 LNHDA and CDR2 SQIVND (reference sequence). The CDR3 sequence: CASSIGGTGFDTQYF. The CDR3 DNA reads TGTGCCAGTAGTATAGGAGGGACAGGGTTCGATACGCAGTATTTT.

The sample holds a few counts of this clone. This rearrangement joins TRBV10-3 to TRBJ2-3, with 10 bases matching TRBD1. The V gene's germline CDR1 is ENHRY and CDR2 SYGVKD. This CDR3 spans 15 amino acids. V lost 8 bases to trimming and J lost 5 bases; unmatched junction nucleotides: 10. The CDR3 nucleotides read TGTGCCATCGGGCCGGGGACAGGGGACGGAGATACGCAGTATTTT. Amino acids: CAIGPGTGDGDTQYF.

This chain connects TRBV30 to TRBJ1-2; D may be TRBD1 (6 bases). The V gene lost 5 bases and the J gene lost 5 bases, with 12 bases spanning the gap. The CDR3 spans 12 residues. Germline V gene sequence: CDR1 GTSNPN, CDR2 SVGIG (reference sequence). The CDR3 bases are TGTGCCTGGGGAGGGGGGCGGTATGGCTACACCTTC. It codes for CAWGGGRYGYTF. Variable domain in full (rest from reference TRBV30 and TRBJ1-2): SQTIHQWPATLVQPVGSPLSLECTVEGTSNPNLYWYRQAAGRGLQLLFYSVGIGQISSEVPQNLSASRPQDRQFILSSKKLLLSDSGFYLCAWGGGRYGYTFGSGTRLTVV.

This clone was picked up a small number of times. The chain combines TRBV5-1 with TRBJ2-7, with 7 bases identical to TRBD1. The length of the CDR3 is 12 residues. Germline V gives CDR1 SGHRS, CDR2 YFSETQ. The ends lost 7 bases at V and 2 bases at J; junction bases unmatched: 3. DNA for the CDR3: TGCGCCAGCCGGGACAGCGCCTACGAGCAGTACTTC. This gives the protein CASRDSAYEQYF.

This clone was found a few times. The CDR3 DNA sequence: TGTGCCAGCAGCTTGAGGGCCAATCCCACCGGGGAGCTGTTTTTT. Encoded protein: CASSLRANPTGELFF. The chain combines TRBV7-8 with TRBJ2-2; D is perhaps TRBD2 (5 bases). The germline V and J ends were trimmed by 3 bases and 4 bases, with 12 bases remaining between them. CDR1 is SGHVS and CDR2 is FQNEAQ in the germline V gene. CDR3 length equals 15 residues. The whole variable domain, filled in from reference TRBV7-8 and TRBJ2-2, reads GAGVSQSPRYKVAKRGQDVALRCDPISGHVSLFWYQQALGQGPEFLTYFQNEAQLDKSGLPSDRFFAERPEGSVSTLKIQRTQQEDSAVYLCASSLRANPTGELFFGEGSRLTVL.

The J gene is TRBJ1-2, the V gene TRBV4-3, with 9 positions matching TRBD1. The length of the CDR3 is 15 residues. Germline assignment: CDR1 LGHNA and CDR2 YSLEER. V lost 3 bases to trimming and J lost 3 bases; unmatched junction nucleotides: 5. The DNA of the CDR3 is TGCGCCAGCAGCCACCTCGGACAGGGGTACTATGGCTACACCTTC. Translation gives CASSHLGQGYYGYTF.

CDR3 in amino acids: CAWSSGTGGLSYGYTF. CDR3 sequence (DNA): TGTGCCTGGAGTTCTGGGACAGGGGGACTCAGCTATGGCTACACCTTC. This chain joins TRBV30 and TRBJ1-2; 11 bases agree with TRBD1. The CDR3 totals 16 residues. Germline V gene sequence: CDR1 GTSNPN, CDR2 SVGIG (reference sequence). The V gene end was trimmed by 2 bases and the J gene end by 4 bases; junction bases not matched to a gene: 9. The full variable domain, its missing parts supplied by reference TRBV30 and TRBJ1-2, is SQTIHQWPATLVQPVGSPLSLECTVEGTSNPNLYWYRQAAGRGLQLLFYSVGIGQISSEVPQNLSASRPQDRQFILSSKKLLLSDSGFYLCAWSSGTGGLSYGYTFGSGTRLTVV.

The chain has TRBV4-1 and TRBJ1-1; D unresolved. The V gene lost 0 bases and the J gene lost 5 bases, with 13 bases spanning the gap. CDR3 length: 15 residues. The V gene's germline CDR1 is MGHRA and CDR2 YSYEKL. This CDR3 reads CASSQDGHAGTEAFF. The CDR3 nucleotides are TGCGCCAGCAGCCAAGATGGTCACGCGGGTACTGAAGCTTTCTTT.

This chain joins TRBV6-5 and TRBJ1-4; maybe TRBD1 (5 bases). The CDR3 totals 12 residues. The V and J ends lost 5 bases and 10 bases respectively, with 11 bases between them. The germline gives CDR1 MNHEY, CDR2 SVGAGI. The CDR3 reads CASSRVGGKLFF. The CDR3 nucleotides are TGTGCCAGCAGTCGCGTTGGGGGAAAACTGTTTTTT.

The chain joins TRBV7-2 to TRBJ1-3; D is ambiguous. Germline CDR1 reads SGHTA; CDR2 reads FQGNSA. The CDR3 consists of 16 residues. Trimming removed 2 bases at V and 1 base at J, with 12 bases between. Here the CDR3 reads CASSLLGLGSGNTIYF. CDR3 bases: TGTGCCAGCAGCTTACTGGGGTTAGGTTCTGGAAACACCATATATTTT.

V and J are TRBV7-3 and TRBJ2-2; TRBD2 matches 12 bases. The CDR3 has 15 amino acids. The V and J ends lost 5 bases and 6 bases, in that order; junction bases with no gene match: 4. Germline loops: CDR1 SGHTA, CDR2 FQGTGA. The CDR3 is CASSLAGGPAGELFF. The CDR3 region has the DNA TGTGCCAGCAGCCTAGCGGGGGGGCCCGCCGGGGAGCTGTTTTTT. Complete variable domain (other parts from reference TRBV7-3 and TRBJ2-2): GAGVSQTPSNKVTEKGKYVELRCDPISGHTALYWYRQSLGQGPEFLIYFQGTGAADDSGLPNDRFFAVRPEGSVSTLKIQRTERGDSAVYLCASSLAGGPAGELFFGEGSRLTVL.